This entry describes one T cell receptor beta chain. This sample stems from a study of blood T cell repertoires in COVID-19. About the study: Some COVID-19 samples were acute and others convalescent; all came from the United States, Italy and Spain.

Assay used: immunoSEQ multiplex PCR; TCRdb lists only in-frame clones, some missing. Here the sample spans 300,000 to 350,000 clones, 90% being singletons. The CDR3 has 15 residues. CDR1 is PRHDT, CDR2 FYEKMQ, per germline (reference sequence). The V and J ends lost 5 bases and 11 bases, in that order; junction bases with no gene match: 17. This sequence was found in a woman in her thirties or forties with COVID-19, enrolled during active disease. The genes are TRBV13 and TRBJ1-2, with 7 bases aligning to TRBD1. Specimen: peripheral blood. The CDR3 region has the DNA TGTGCCAGCAGCGCTGGAGACAGGGCCGAGGGGGGTTACACCTTC. It yields the protein CASSAGDRAEGGYTF. The variable domain in full, completed from reference TRBV13 and TRBJ1-2, reads AAGVIQSPRHLIKEKRETATLKCYPIPRHDTVYWYQQGPGQDPQFLISFYEKMQSDKGSIPDRFSAQQFSDYHSELNMSSLELGDSALYFCASSAGDRAEGGYTFGSGTRLTVV.